The T cell receptor (beta chain) under discussion was sequenced for a study of cytomegalovirus exposure and HLA in healthy donors. Some clones are missing from TCRdb's copy, which holds only in-frame ones; the method was immunoSEQ multiplex PCR. The data contain some 330,000 clones, roughly 90% of them singletons. The study, taken as a whole, reports: Researchers reported that a few CMV-associated chains were confirmed in vitro as CMV antigen-specific.

With respect to this clone: Antigen specificity is unknown.

Trimming removed 0 bases at V and 0 bases at J, with 9 bases between. The germline V gene has CDR1 SGHDT and CDR2 YYEEEE. The CDR3 extends over 15 amino acids. This receptor was identified in a woman aged 18 to 35 in good health and CMV-seronegative. Sequencing was performed on PBMCs. The chain carries TRBV5-6 and TRBJ1-1; D is ambiguous. CDR3 nucleotides: TGTGCCAGCAGCTTGGTAACTGTGCTGAACACTGAAGCTTTCTTT. It specifies CASSLVTVLNTEAFF.